One T cell receptor (beta chain) is described in this entry. Its specificity is unknown. Sequence at one end of the junction differs from germline and may be a read error. From germline, CDR1 is SQVTM and CDR2 ANQGSEA. This CDR3 has 16 residues. The data originate from a study of blood T cells in healthy people across ages. Study summary: The template switching approach captured approximately one barcoded beta molecule for every two T cells.

General observations from the study: Diversity of TCR beta correlated strongly with naive T cell percentage.

Combining a sample-barcoded 5' primer with a J-beta primer mix, a second PCR ran for roughly 6 to 11 cycles. The authors tagged each cDNA molecule using a template-switch adaptor with 12 random nucleotides. TCRdb analysed the 5' RACE reads with MiXCR anew, one entry per CDR3 protein. The table includes about 940,000 distinct CDR3 sequences, around 49% detected once. J is TRBJ2-3 and V is TRBV29-1, with D uncertain. This clonotype originated in a man under 40 in good health. Sequences were obtained from blood. CDR3 DNA sequence: TGCAGCGTTGAAGTAGGTGAAATCTTAAACACAGATATGCAGTATTTT. Translated, it gives CSVEVGEILNTDMQYF.